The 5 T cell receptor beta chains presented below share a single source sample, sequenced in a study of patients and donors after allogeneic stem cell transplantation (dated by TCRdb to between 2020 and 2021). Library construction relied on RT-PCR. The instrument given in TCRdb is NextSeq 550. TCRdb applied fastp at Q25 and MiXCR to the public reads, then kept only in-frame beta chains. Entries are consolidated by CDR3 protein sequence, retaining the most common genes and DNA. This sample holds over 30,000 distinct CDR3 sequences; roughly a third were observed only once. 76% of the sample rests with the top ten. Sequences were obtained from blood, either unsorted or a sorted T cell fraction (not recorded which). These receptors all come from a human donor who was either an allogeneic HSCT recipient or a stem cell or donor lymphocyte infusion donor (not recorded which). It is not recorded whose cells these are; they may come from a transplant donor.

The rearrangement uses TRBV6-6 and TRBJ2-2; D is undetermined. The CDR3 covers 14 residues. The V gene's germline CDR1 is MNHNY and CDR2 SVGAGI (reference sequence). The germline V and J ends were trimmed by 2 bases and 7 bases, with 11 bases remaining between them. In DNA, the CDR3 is TGTGCCAGCAGTTACGCCGCCGTGAGCGGGGAGCTGTTTTTT. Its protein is CASSYAAVSGELFF.

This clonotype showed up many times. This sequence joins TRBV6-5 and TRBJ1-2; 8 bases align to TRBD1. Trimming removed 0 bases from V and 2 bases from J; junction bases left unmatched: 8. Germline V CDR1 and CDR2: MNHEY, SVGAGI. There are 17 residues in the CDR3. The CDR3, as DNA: TGTGCCAGCAGTTACTCGGCGACCAGGGGGCTGAACTATGGCTACACCTTC. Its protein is CASSYSATRGLNYGYTF.

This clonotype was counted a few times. CDR3 coding DNA: TGTGCCAGCAGTACGATGGACAGAGAAGCTTTCTTT. Translation: CASSTMDREAFF. The chain employs TRBV28 and TRBJ1-1; D is possibly TRBD1 (6 bases). V was shortened by 5 bases and J by 8 bases, with 12 bases between the two germline ends. The germline V gene has CDR1 MDHEN and CDR2 SYDVKM. The CDR3 loop spans 12 amino acids.

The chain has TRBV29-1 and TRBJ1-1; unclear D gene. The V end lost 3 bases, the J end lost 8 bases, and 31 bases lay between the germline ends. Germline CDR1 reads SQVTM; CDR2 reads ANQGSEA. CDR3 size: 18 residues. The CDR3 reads CSVDRRPGPEGTRGEAFF. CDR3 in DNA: TGCAGCGTTGATAGGAGACCGGGTCCTGAAGGCACACGAGGAGAAGCTTTCTTT.

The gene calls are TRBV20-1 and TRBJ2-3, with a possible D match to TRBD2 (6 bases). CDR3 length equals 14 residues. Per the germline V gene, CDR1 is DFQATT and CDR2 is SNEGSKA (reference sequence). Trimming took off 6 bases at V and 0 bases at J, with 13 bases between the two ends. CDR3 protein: CSAPRDSSTDTQYF. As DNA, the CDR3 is TGCAGTGCCCCCCGGGACTCAAGCACAGATACGCAGTATTTT.